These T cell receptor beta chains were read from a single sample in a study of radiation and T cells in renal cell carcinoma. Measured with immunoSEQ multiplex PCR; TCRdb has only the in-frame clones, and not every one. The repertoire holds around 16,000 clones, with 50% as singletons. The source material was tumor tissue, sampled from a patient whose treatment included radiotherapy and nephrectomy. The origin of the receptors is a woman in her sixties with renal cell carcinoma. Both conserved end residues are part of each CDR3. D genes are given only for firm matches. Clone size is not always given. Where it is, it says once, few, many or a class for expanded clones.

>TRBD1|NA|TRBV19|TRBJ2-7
TGTGCCAGTAGATCAGGGGGCTTGGGTCTGGACGAGCAGTACTTC
CASRSGGLGLDEQYF
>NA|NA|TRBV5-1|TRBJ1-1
TGCGCCAGCAGCTTGGAGACTGTCACTGAAGCTTTCTTT
CASSLETVTEAFF
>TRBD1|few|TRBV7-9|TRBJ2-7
TGTGCCAGCAGCTCTATAAACACAGGGGCCGAGCAGTACTTC
CASSSINTGAEQYF
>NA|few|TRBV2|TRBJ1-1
TGTGCCAGCAGACTAGACGGCACTGAAGCTTTCTTT
CASRLDGTEAFF
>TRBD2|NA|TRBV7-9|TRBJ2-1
TGTGCCAGCAGCCTCCTCCAGCGGACTAGCGCTTACAATGAGCAGTTCTTC
CASSLLQRTSAYNEQFF
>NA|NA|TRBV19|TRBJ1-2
TGTGCCAGTAGTATAGAGGGGTCCCTGTCAACTTCTCCTCGGGACTATGGCTACACCTTC
CASSIEGSLSTSPRDYGYTF
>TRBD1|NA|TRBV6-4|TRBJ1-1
TGTGCCAGCAGTCTTACAGGGGAATCTGAAGCTTTCTTT
CASSLTGESEAFF
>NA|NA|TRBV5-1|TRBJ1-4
TGCGCCAGCAGCTTGAATAGGGGCGCTAATGAAAAACTGTTTTTT
CASSLNRGANEKLFF
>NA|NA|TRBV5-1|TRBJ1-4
TGCGCCAGCAGCCGGGAGCCCGGGGCAGATGAAAAACTGTTTTTT
CASSREPGADEKLFF
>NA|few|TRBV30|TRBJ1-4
TGTGCCTGGAGTGCATCAACTAATGAAAAACTGTTTTTT
CAWSASTNEKLFF
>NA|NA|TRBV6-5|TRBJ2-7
TGTGCCAGCAGGCCAAGGGGGGGGCTGAACGAGCAGTACTTC
CASRPRGGLNEQYF
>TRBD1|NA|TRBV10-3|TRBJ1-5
TGTGCCATCGGCTCGGGACAGGGAAACAATCAGCCCCAGCATTTT
CAIGSGQGNNQPQHF
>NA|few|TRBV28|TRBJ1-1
TGTGCCAGCAGTTTACGGGGTTGGTCTGAAGCTTTCTTT
CASSLRGWSEAFF
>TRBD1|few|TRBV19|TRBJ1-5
TGTGCCAGTAGACGAGGGACAGAGAGCAATCAGCCCCAGCATTTT
CASRRGTESNQPQHF
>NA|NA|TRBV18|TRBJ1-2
TGTGCCAGCTCACCCGAGGCCTATGGCTACACCTTC
CASSPEAYGYTF
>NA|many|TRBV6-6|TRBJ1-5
TGTGCCAGCAGTGGTCTAGCCCAGCATTTT
CASSGLAQHF
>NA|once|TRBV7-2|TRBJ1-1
TGTGCCAGCAGCTTTCGGACGGGGAACACTGAAGCTTTCTTT
CASSFRTGNTEAFF
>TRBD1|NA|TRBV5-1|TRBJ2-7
TGCGCCAGCAGCCACAGGGGCTACGAGCAGTACTTC
CASSHRGYEQYF
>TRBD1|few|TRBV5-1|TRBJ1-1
TGCGCCAGCAGCTCTCACGGGACAGGGCTGAACACTGAAGCTTTCTTT
CASSSHGTGLNTEAFF
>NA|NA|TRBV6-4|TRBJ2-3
TGTGCCAGCAGTGACTCGATGGGCGGGGGCACAGATACGCAGTATTTT
CASSDSMGGGTDTQYF
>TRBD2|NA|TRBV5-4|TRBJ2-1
TGTGCCAGCAGCTACCTGACTAGCGTCCCTTCCTACAATGAGCAGTTCTTC
CASSYLTSVPSYNEQFF
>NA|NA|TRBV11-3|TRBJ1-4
TGTGCCAGCAGCCACAATGAAAAACTGTTTTTT
CASSHNEKLFF
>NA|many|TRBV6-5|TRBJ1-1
TGTGCCAGCAGTTCTGACAGTTTATTTTTGAACACTGAAGCTTTCTTT
CASSSDSLFLNTEAFF
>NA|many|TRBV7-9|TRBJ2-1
TGTGCCAGCATCGACAGGACTGAGCAGTTCTTC
CASIDRTEQFF
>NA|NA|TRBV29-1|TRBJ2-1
TGCAGCGCCGACCCCAGCCGTAGGTCCTACAATGAGCAGTTCTTC
CSADPSRRSYNEQFF
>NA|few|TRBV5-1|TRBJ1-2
TGCGCCAGCAGCTTGGTGGGGGACGACCGTGGCTACACCTTC
CASSLVGDDRGYTF
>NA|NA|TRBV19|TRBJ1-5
TGTGCCAGTAGTATCAGACACCCGACGGATCAGCCCCAGCATTTT
CASSIRHPTDQPQHF
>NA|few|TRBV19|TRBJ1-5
TGTGCCAGTAGTCCCCCGCGAGGGTGGAATCAGCCCCAGCATTTT
CASSPPRGWNQPQHF
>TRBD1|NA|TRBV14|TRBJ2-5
TGTGCCAGCAGCCAGCATTGGGGGACAGGGGTCCAAGAGACCCAGTACTTC
CASSQHWGTGVQETQYF
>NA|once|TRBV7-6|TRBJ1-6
TGTGCCAGCAGCCCAGGGCTGTCCGCGGGGTATAATTCACCCCTCCACTTT
CASSPGLSAGYNSPLHF
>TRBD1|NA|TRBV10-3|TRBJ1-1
TGTGCCATCAGTGGGACAGGGGCATCGACTGAAGCTTTCTTT
CAISGTGASTEAFF
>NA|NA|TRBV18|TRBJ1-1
TGTGCCAGCTCACCAGGCAGGGGCACTGAAGCTTTCTTT
CASSPGRGTEAFF
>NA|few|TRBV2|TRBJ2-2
TGTGCCAGCAGCTCCACCCCCTGGGTGGGGGAGCTGTTTTTT
CASSSTPWVGELFF
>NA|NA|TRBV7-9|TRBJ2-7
TGTGCCAGCAGTCTGGGGGGAGAGAGGGACGAGCAGTACTTC
CASSLGGERDEQYF
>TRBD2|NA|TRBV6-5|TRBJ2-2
TGTGCCAATGCGGGGGCGAACACCGGGGAGCTGTTTTTT
CANAGANTGELFF
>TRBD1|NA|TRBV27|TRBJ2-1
TGTGCCAGCAGTTTTGGAGTTAGGGGGCGGAATGAGCAGTTCTTC
CASSFGVRGRNEQFF
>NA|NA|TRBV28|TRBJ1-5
TGTGCCAGCAGTTTGGCAGGGGCATATCAGCCCCAGCATTTT
CASSLAGAYQPQHF
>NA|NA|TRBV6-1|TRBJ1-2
TGTGCCAGCACCCAGGAGGCCTATGGCTACACCTTC
CASTQEAYGYTF
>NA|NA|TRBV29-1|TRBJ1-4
TGCAGCGTTGAGCAAAACCGGGGTGAAAAACTGTTTTTT
CSVEQNRGEKLFF
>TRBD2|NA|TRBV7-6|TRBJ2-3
TGTGCCAGCAGCTTAGCGGAGCCCCCGACTAGCGGCACAGATACGCAGTATTTT
CASSLAEPPTSGTDTQYF
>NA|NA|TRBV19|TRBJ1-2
TGTGCCAGTAGTACTCCGGACGGATACTATGGCTACACCTTC
CASSTPDGYYGYTF
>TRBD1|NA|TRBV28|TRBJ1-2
TGTGCCAGCAGCAAGGGACAGAACTATGGCTACACCTTC
CASSKGQNYGYTF
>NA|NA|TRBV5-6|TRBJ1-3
TGTGCCAGCAGCTTCCGAGGGTTTTCCGGAAACACCATATATTTT
CASSFRGFSGNTIYF